The 21 T cell receptor beta chains listed next were all sequenced from one sample in a study of T-cell reconstitution after alpha-beta-depleted transplantation in children. The authors prepared the TCRbeta library with unique molecular identifiers. MiXCR, applied by TCRdb to the PCR reads, yields one record per CDR3 protein. The repertoire holds approximately 130,000 distinct CDR3 sequences, with around 9.8% as singletons. The sequenced sample was PBMCs, mostly from graft donor cells, obtained 180 days after TCRalphabeta/CD19-depleted stem cell transplant. These receptors were taken from a girl under three years old who had a stem cell transplant for combined immunodeficiency, so the T cells may come from the graft donor.

This chain connects TRBV12-3 or TRBV12-4 to TRBJ2-7; 9 bases align to TRBD1. V trimming: 6 bases; J trimming: 5 bases; junction bases outside the gene matches: 14. The CDR3 totals 16 residues. CDR3: CASRRLRGTGYHEQYF. DNA of the CDR3: TGTGCCAGCAGACGCTTGAGGGGGACAGGGTACCACGAGCAGTACTTC.

This clonotype was recorded a few times. The V gene is TRBV19, the J gene TRBJ2-4; 8 bases are shared with TRBD1. There are 16 residues in the CDR3. Germline-derived CDR1 and CDR2 are LNHDA and SQIVND (reference sequence). V dropped 5 bases and J dropped 8; count of bases not matched to a gene: 14. The CDR3, as DNA: TGTGCCAGTAGTGTCGGGACAGGCCCTTTCATGGACATTCAGTACTTC. Amino acid sequence: CASSVGTGPFMDIQYF.

V gene TRBV5-6 combines with J gene TRBJ1-5; D gene uncertain. The CDR3 length is 13 residues. Trimming shortened V by 2 bases and J by 7 bases, and 10 bases separated the two germline ends. Looked up from germline, CDR1 is SGHDT and CDR2 is YYEEEE. In DNA form, the CDR3 reads TGTGCCAGCAGCTTCGACCCGGGCCAGCCCCAGCATTTT. It specifies CASSFDPGQPQHF.

This clonotype was detected a few times. The gene calls are TRBV5-1 and TRBJ2-2; unclear D gene. Germline V gene sequence: CDR1 SGHRS, CDR2 YFSETQ. Trimming shortened V by 0 bases and J by 7 bases, and 10 bases separated the two germline ends. The CDR3 is 14 residues long. The CDR3 is CASSLAEGNGELFF. The CDR3, as DNA: TGCGCCAGCAGCTTGGCCGAAGGGAACGGGGAGCTGTTTTTT.

This clonotype was counted many times. The gene calls are TRBV7-6 and TRBJ1-5, with a tentative D call TRBD1 (6 bases). The germline CDR1 and CDR2 sequences are SGHVS and FNYEAQ. Trimming took 1 base from V and 12 from J, leaving 13 bases between them. The CDR3 is made up of 13 amino acids. The CDR3 DNA reads TGTGCCAGCAGCTTAGGAGGGGGGACGCACCAGCATTTT. It translates to CASSLGGGTHQHF.

The V and J genes are TRBV12-3 or TRBV12-4 and TRBJ1-2; TRBD1 matches at 7 bases. This CDR3 has 13 residues. The V and J ends lost 4 bases and 5 bases, in that order; junction bases with no gene match: 4. The CDR3 sequence is CASSYRGEYGYTF. The CDR3 nucleotides are TGTGCCAGCAGTTACAGGGGCGAGTATGGCTACACCTTC.

A few counts support this clonotype. The chain carries TRBV5-1 and TRBJ2-3; 10 bases align to TRBD2. Losses at the gene ends were 2 bases for V and 5 bases for J; bases not matched to a gene: 8. The germline CDR1 and CDR2 sequences are SGHRS and YFSETQ. The CDR3 runs to 16 residues. DNA for the CDR3: TGCGCCAGCAGCTTAATCCCTAGCGGGGGAATAGATACGCAGTATTTT. This codes for CASSLIPSGGIDTQYF.

A note on this clonotype: One end of the junction varies from germline; a read error may be responsible. The gene calls are TRBV20-1 and TRBJ1-5; D remains ambiguous. The CDR3 is 14 amino acids. Germline loops: CDR1 DFQATT, CDR2 SNEGSKA (reference sequence). CDR3 sequence: CSARDMRADQPRHF. For the CDR3, the DNA is TGCAGTGCTAGAGATATGAGGGCAGATCAGCCCCGGCATTTT.

The chain carries TRBV11-2 and TRBJ2-5; TRBD2 matches at 9 bases. V shed 1 base and J 1 base; nucleotides not matched to a gene: 10. This CDR3 has 18 amino acids. Germline CDR1 reads SGHAT; CDR2 reads FQNNGV. This CDR3 is CASSLGPLAGPLQETQYF. CDR3 coding DNA: TGTGCCAGCAGCTTAGGTCCCCTAGCGGGGCCCCTCCAAGAGACCCAGTACTTC.

The V call is TRBV7-2, the J call TRBJ2-7; D remains ambiguous. The CDR3 is made up of 13 amino acids. Germline CDR1 SGHTA, CDR2 FQGNSA. The V end was cut by 5 bases, the J end by 4 bases, with 12 bases between. The CDR3 nucleotides are TGTGCCAGCAGCCCTGGGGTTCCTTACGAGCAGTACTTC. Its protein product is CASSPGVPYEQYF.

This clonotype turned up a few times. This CDR3 is CASSQGLAEAGEQFF. The CDR3 bases are TGCGCCAGCAGCCAAGGACTAGCGGAGGCGGGAGAGCAGTTCTTC. J is TRBJ2-1 and V is TRBV4-1; 9 positions match TRBD2. The CDR3 extends over 15 amino acids. In germline, CDR1 is MGHRA, CDR2 YSYEKL. The V gene end was trimmed by 1 base and the J gene end by 10 bases; junction bases not matched to a gene: 8.

This clonotype has a handful of counts. CDR3 in DNA: TGTGCCAGCAGGGGGACAGGGGCAGACGAGCAGTACTTC. This codes for CASRGTGADEQYF. The chain combines TRBV6-5 with TRBJ2-7, with 10 bases lining up with TRBD1. V lost 6 bases, J lost 5 bases, and 4 bases stayed unmatched. The V gene's germline CDR1 is MNHEY and CDR2 SVGAGI. The CDR3 runs to 13 residues.

The CDR3 sequence is CASSPPGQGNTEAFF. As DNA, the CDR3 is TGTGCCAGCAGCCCGCCGGGACAGGGGAACACTGAAGCTTTCTTT. V gene TRBV7-8 combines with J gene TRBJ1-1; 9 positions agree with TRBD1. In germline, CDR1 is SGHVS, CDR2 FQNEAQ. The V and J ends lost 5 bases and 1 base, in that order; junction bases with no gene match: 5. CDR3 length equals 15 residues.

This clonotype was picked up a small number of times. V is TRBV7-2 and J is TRBJ2-7; 9 bases are a match to TRBD2. Trimming at V came to 0 bases and at J to 4 bases, leaving 7 bases not matched to a gene. This CDR3 is 16 amino acids long. The germline V gene encodes CDR1 SGHTA and CDR2 FQGNSA. The CDR3 reads CASSLAILAGFYEQYF. The CDR3 region has the DNA TGTGCCAGCAGCTTAGCGATTCTAGCGGGGTTTTACGAGCAGTACTTC.

This clonotype showed up just a few times. The genes are TRBV20-1 and TRBJ1-5; D gene ambiguous. This CDR3 is 13 amino acids long. Trimming took 4 bases from V and 0 from J, leaving 7 bases between them. Germline CDR1 reads DFQATT; CDR2 reads SNEGSKA (reference sequence). The CDR3 sequence is CSAKRYSNQPQHF. The CDR3 bases are TGCAGTGCTAAACGTTATAGCAATCAGCCCCAGCATTTT.

The table lists this clonotype with a few counts. The chain carries TRBV27 and TRBJ2-7; D is uncertain. From germline, CDR1 is MNHEY and CDR2 SMNVEV (reference sequence). This CDR3 comprises 13 residues. With 6 bases removed from V and 2 bases from J, the gap between germline ends came to 11 bases. CDR3 in DNA: TGTGCCAGCAGGTACATCCCCACCTACGAGCAGTACTTC. Translated: CASRYIPTYEQYF.

This clonotype was counted between two and nine times. The chain recombines TRBV11-3 with TRBJ2-1, with 9 bases aligning to TRBD2. Germline V CDR1 and CDR2: SGHNT, YENEEA. J was trimmed by 4 bases and V by 1 base; bases with no gene match: 5. The length of the CDR3 is 16 residues. CDR3 sequence (DNA): TGTGCCAGCAGCTTAGCTCTAGCGGGGCAATACAATGAGCAGTTCTTC. Translating gives CASSLALAGQYNEQFF.

This clonotype was detected a few times. The rearrangement uses TRBV30 and TRBJ2-2; possible D gene TRBD2, 5 bases. Germline CDR1 reads GTSNPN; CDR2 reads SVGIG (reference sequence). This CDR3 contains 15 residues. Trimming took off 2 bases at V and 7 bases at J, with 17 bases between the two ends. This CDR3 is CAWSRNSLRGGELFF. CDR3 bases: TGTGCCTGGAGTAGGAACTCCCTTCGGGGCGGGGAGCTGTTTTTT.

The chain uses TRBV29-1 and TRBJ1-1; D unclear. CDR1 and CDR2 from the germline V gene are SQVTM and ANQGSEA. V was trimmed by 6 bases and J by 1 base, leaving 9 bases between them. CDR3 length: 12 residues. DNA for the CDR3: TGCAGCGTATCAAGACAGAACACTGAAGCTTTCTTT. It encodes CSVSRQNTEAFF. The full variable domain, in which reference TRBV29-1 and TRBJ1-1 provide the parts outside the CDR3, is SAVISQKPSRDICQRGTSLTIQCQVDSQVTMMFWYRQQPGQSLTLIATANQGSEATYESGFVIDKFPISRPNLTFSTLTVSNMSPEDSSIYLCSVSRQNTEAFFGQGTRLTVV.

This clonotype was picked up many times. This chain links TRBV20-1 with TRBJ2-1; 7 bases fit TRBD2. Germline V gene data show CDR1 as DFQATT and CDR2 as SNEGSKA (reference sequence). J gave up 3 bases and V 3 bases, and 2 bases lay outside the gene matches. The CDR3 length is 13 residues. CDR3 coding DNA: TGCAGTGCTAGCGGGAGGCTCTACAATGAGCAGTTCTTC. Translation gives CSASGRLYNEQFF.

The chain employs TRBV6-5 and TRBJ1-2; a weak D match, TRBD1 (5 bases). Germline CDR1 MNHEY, CDR2 SVGAGI. CDR3 size: 16 residues. V was shortened by 0 bases and J by 3 bases, with 14 bases between the two germline ends. CDR3 in DNA: TGTGCCAGCAGTTACTCATTTGGAGACAGCGACTATGGCTACACCTTC. Amino acids: CASSYSFGDSDYGYTF.